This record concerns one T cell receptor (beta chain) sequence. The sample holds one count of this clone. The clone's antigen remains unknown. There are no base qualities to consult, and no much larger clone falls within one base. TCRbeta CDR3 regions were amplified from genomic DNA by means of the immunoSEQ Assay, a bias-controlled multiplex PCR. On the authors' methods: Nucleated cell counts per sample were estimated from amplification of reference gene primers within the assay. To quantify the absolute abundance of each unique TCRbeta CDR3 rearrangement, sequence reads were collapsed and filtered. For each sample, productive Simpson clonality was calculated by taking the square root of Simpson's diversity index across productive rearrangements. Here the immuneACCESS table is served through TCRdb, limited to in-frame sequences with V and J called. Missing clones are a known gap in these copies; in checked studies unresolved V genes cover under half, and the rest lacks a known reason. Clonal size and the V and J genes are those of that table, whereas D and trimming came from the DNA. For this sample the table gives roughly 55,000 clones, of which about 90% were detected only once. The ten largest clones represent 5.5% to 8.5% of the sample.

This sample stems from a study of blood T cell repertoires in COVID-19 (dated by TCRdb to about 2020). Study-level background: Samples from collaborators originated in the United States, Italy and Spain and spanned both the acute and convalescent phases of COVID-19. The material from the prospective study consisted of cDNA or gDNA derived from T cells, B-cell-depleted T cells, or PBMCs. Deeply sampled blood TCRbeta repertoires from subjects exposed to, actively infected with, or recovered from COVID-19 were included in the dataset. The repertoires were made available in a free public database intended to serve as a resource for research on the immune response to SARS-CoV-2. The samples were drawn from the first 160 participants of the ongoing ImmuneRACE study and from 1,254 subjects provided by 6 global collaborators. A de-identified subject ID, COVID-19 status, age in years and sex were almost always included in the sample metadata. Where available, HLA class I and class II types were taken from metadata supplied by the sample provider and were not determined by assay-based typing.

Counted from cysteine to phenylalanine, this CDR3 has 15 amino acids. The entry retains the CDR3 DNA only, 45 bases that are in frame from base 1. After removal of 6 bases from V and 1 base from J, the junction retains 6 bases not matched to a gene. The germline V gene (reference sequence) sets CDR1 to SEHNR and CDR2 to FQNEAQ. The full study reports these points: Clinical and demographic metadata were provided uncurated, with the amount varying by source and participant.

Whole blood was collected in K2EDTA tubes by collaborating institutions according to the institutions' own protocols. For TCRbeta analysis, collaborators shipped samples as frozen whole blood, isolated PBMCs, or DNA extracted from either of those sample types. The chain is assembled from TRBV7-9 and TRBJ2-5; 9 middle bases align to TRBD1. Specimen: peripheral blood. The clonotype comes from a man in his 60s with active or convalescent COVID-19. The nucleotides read TGTGCCAGCAGGCGGACAGGGGCCTTCCAAGAGACCCAGTACTTC. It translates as CASRRTGAFQETQYF.